The 15 T cell receptor beta chains reported below all come from one sample, sequenced in a study of T cells in Graves' hyperthyroidism and ophthalmopathy. Researchers amplified the TCR beta CDR3 regions from RNA transcripts. The TCR CDR3 first-round RT-PCR relied on the HTBI primer set. TCRdb independently ran MiXCR on the multiplex PCR reads; one entry per CDR3 protein. The sample shows about 530,000 distinct CDR3 sequences, 17% of them seen only once. The material sequenced was blood. The receptors here all came from a woman aged 18-29 years with Graves' ophthalmopathy.

This clonotype was seen at least ten times. The chain links TRBV3-1 to TRBJ1-2; D ambiguous. The V end lost 1 base, the J end lost 6 bases, and 9 bases lay between the germline ends. The V gene's germline CDR1 is LGHDT and CDR2 YNNKEL (reference sequence). CDR3 size: 13 residues. DNA of the CDR3: TGTGCCAGCAGCCAAGGGGTCGCTCATGGCTACACCTTC. This encodes CASSQGVAHGYTF.

This clonotype was seen a handful of times. The chain links TRBV5-6 to TRBJ1-1; 8 bases are shared with TRBD1. This CDR3 contains 15 residues. The V and J ends lost 4 bases and 1 base, in that order; junction bases with no gene match: 6. CDR1 and CDR2 from the germline V gene are SGHDT and YYEEEE. In nucleotides, the CDR3 is TGTGCCAGCAGCATCGACAGGGGCGAGAACACTGAAGCTTTCTTT. This sequence encodes CASSIDRGENTEAFF.

This clonotype came up many times. The rearrangement joins TRBV28 to TRBJ2-1; 7 bases are a match to TRBD2. Germline CDR1 and CDR2: MDHEN and SYDVKM. This CDR3 has 17 residues. The J segment lost 4 bases and the V segment lost 6 bases, leaving 15 bases of the junction unmatched. As DNA, the CDR3 is TGTGCCAGCAGCCCCCACAGTGGGGAGGGGAGTTACAATGAGCAGTTCTTC. It is translated as CASSPHSGEGSYNEQFF.

This clonotype was seen a few times. The chain has TRBV27 and TRBJ1-5, with D possibly TRBD1 on 6 matching bases. In germline, CDR1 is MNHEY, CDR2 SMNVEV (reference sequence). The CDR3 sequence is 16 residues long. V lost 2 bases and J 6 bases, leaving 17 bases between the germline ends. CDR3 protein: CASSLGGRGSVQPQHF. Here the CDR3 DNA reads TGTGCCAGCAGTTTAGGAGGCAGGGGTTCGGTTCAGCCCCAGCATTTT.

This clonotype was counted ten times or more. This chain joins TRBV11-2 and TRBJ1-1, with 7 bases identical to TRBD1. CDR1 is SGHAT and CDR2 is FQNNGV in the germline V gene. The junction had 13 bases not matched to a gene; V was cut back by 5 bases and J by 1 base. This CDR3 has 17 residues. This CDR3 is CASSKPGQTFRNTEAFF. CDR3 nucleotide sequence: TGTGCCAGCAGCAAGCCGGGACAGACCTTCAGGAACACTGAAGCTTTCTTT. The variable domain in full, with the rest retrieved from reference TRBV11-2 and TRBJ1-1, is EAGVAQSPRYKIIEKRQSVAFWCNPISGHATLYWYQQILGQGPKLLIQFQNNGVVDDSQLPKDRFSAERLKGVDSTLKIQPAKLEDSAVYLCASSKPGQTFRNTEAFFGQGTRLTVV.

This clonotype was seen ten or more times. CDR3 amino acids: CASSSPGQGNYGYTF. The CDR3 nucleotides are TGTGCCAGCAGTTCTCCGGGACAGGGGAACTATGGCTACACCTTC. V is TRBV27 and J is TRBJ1-2; TRBD1 matches 10 bases. CDR3 length: 15 residues. The V gene end was trimmed by 4 bases and the J gene end by 2 bases; junction bases not matched to a gene: 4. Germline CDR1 reads MNHEY; CDR2 reads SMNVEV (reference sequence).

This clonotype was recorded at least ten times. The chain recombines TRBV30 with TRBJ1-5; D is unclear. This CDR3 region has 12 residues. Trimming left V 1 base short and J 4 bases short, with 5 bases between. Germline loops: CDR1 GTSNPN, CDR2 SVGIG (reference sequence). The CDR3 nucleotides are TGTGCCTGGAGTGGTGGGAATCAGCCCCAGCATTTT. Its translation: CAWSGGNQPQHF.

This clonotype occurred a few times. This chain links TRBV13 with TRBJ2-5; 8 positions agree with TRBD2. V lost 1 base, J lost 12 bases, and 7 bases stayed unmatched. This CDR3 comprises 13 residues. The V gene's germline CDR1 is PRHDT and CDR2 FYEKMQ (reference sequence). CDR3 in amino acids: CASSLDRAGVKYF. CDR3 nucleotides: TGTGCCAGCAGCTTAGACCGAGCGGGAGTAAAGTACTTC.

The V call is TRBV20-1, the J call TRBJ2-3; TRBD2 agrees at 15 bases. CDR1 is DFQATT, CDR2 SNEGSKA, per germline (reference sequence). This CDR3 is built from 20 residues. The ends lost 3 bases at V and 0 bases at J; junction bases unmatched: 13. The CDR3 DNA reads TGCAGTGCTAGGAGATCCGGGGGACTAGCGGGAGGTTTGAGCACAGATACGCAGTATTTT. Its protein is CSARRSGGLAGGLSTDTQYF.

This clonotype was observed a few times. The chain employs TRBV19 and TRBJ2-1, with TRBD1 as a possible D gene (5 bases). V lost 2 bases and J lost 5, with 7 bases in between. Germline CDR1 reads LNHDA; CDR2 reads SQIVND (reference sequence). This CDR3 region has 13 residues. CDR3 residues: CASSISRDNEQFF. The CDR3 coding sequence is TGTGCCAGTAGTATATCCAGGGACAATGAGCAGTTCTTC. The full variable domain, rest sourced from reference TRBV19 and TRBJ2-1, is DGGITQSPKYLFRKEGQNVTLSCEQNLNHDAMYWYRQDPGQGLRLIYYSQIVNDFQKGDIAEGYSVSREKKESFPLTVTSAQKNPTAFYLCASSISRDNEQFFGPGTRLTVL.

In this sample, this clonotype turned up many times. This chain uses TRBV20-1 with TRBJ2-1; D perhaps matches TRBD2 (5 bases). Germline lookup yields CDR1 DFQATT and CDR2 SNEGSKA (reference sequence). The CDR3 totals 13 residues. CDR3 bases: TGCAGCCCCCGGGGTGGCTCCTACAATGAGCAGTTCTTC. It specifies CSPRGGSYNEQFF.

A few counts support this clonotype. CDR3 nucleotide sequence: TGTGCCAGCAGTTACCAAGGGGTCACTGAAGCTTTCTTT. Its protein is CASSYQGVTEAFF. V and J are TRBV6-2 or TRBV6-3 and TRBJ1-1, with D perhaps matching TRBD1 (5 bases). The CDR3 extends over 13 amino acids. V dropped 2 bases and J dropped 4 bases, with 8 bases sitting between them. Germline V gene data show CDR1 as MNHEY and CDR2 as SVGEGT.

There are many counts of this clonotype. This chain uses TRBV2 with TRBJ2-2; maybe TRBD1 (5 bases). The CDR3 spans 15 residues. V lost 4 bases to trimming and J lost 6 bases, with 15 bases between them. The germline V gene has CDR1 SNHLY and CDR2 FYNNEI. CDR3 coding DNA: TGTGCCAGCAGTGGGGCAGGGAATGGCGCCGGGGAGCTGTTTTTT. Translated: CASSGAGNGAGELFF.

This clonotype has at least ten counts. The chain links TRBV4-3 to TRBJ2-1; TRBD2 matches 9 bases. Germline lookup yields CDR1 LGHNA and CDR2 YSLEER. Trimming took 3 bases from V and 6 from J; bases not matched to a gene: 6. There are 15 residues in the CDR3. The CDR3 DNA reads as TGCGCCAGCAGCCAGGGCGGGAGGGCTGGCAATGAGCAGTTCTTC. Its translation is CASSQGGRAGNEQFF.

Comment on this clonotype: An end of the junction differs from the germline gene, which may be a read error. This sequence joins TRBV7-9 and TRBJ1-1; TRBD1 matches 7 bases. The CDR3 consists of 14 residues. The germline gives CDR1 SEHNR, CDR2 FQNEAQ (reference sequence). The DNA for the CDR3 is TGCGCCAGCAGCCGACAGGGATCAAACACTGAAGCTTTCTTT. Its translation is CASSRQGSNTEAFF.